A selection of T cell receptor beta chains follows, all from one sample in a study of cytomegalovirus exposure and HLA in healthy donors. Produced via immunoSEQ multiplex PCR; TCRdb's table is partial and in-frame only. With about 120,000 clones in the sample, the ten largest clones hold around 4%. Sequencing input: PBMCs. These receptors originate from a man younger than 30 in good health and CMV-seronegative. The CDR3 runs from the conserved cysteine through the conserved F or W. Each record gives: V gene, J gene, D gene, CDR3 protein, CDR3 DNA. D genes are given only for firm matches.

v_gene: TRBV10-3; j_gene: TRBJ2-2; d_gene: NA; CDR3aa: CAISARAGEGNTGELFF; CDR3nt: TGTGCCATCAGTGCTAGAGCAGGGGAGGGGAACACCGGGGAGCTGTTTTTT
v_gene: TRBV4-1; j_gene: TRBJ1-4; d_gene: TRBD1; CDR3aa: CASSQIPGQVNEKLFF; CDR3nt: TGCGCCAGCAGCCAGATACCGGGACAGGTTAATGAAAAACTGTTTTTT
v_gene: TRBV9; j_gene: TRBJ1-1; d_gene: TRBD1; CDR3aa: CASSVEDRGGRTEAFF; CDR3nt: TGTGCCAGCAGCGTAGAGGACAGGGGGGGAAGAACTGAAGCTTTCTTT
v_gene: TRBV2; j_gene: TRBJ1-6; d_gene: NA; CDR3aa: CASGRINSPLHF; CDR3nt: TGTGCCAGCGGCAGGATAAATTCACCCCTCCACTTT
v_gene: TRBV15; j_gene: TRBJ1-2; d_gene: NA; CDR3aa: CATSRAGTGANYGYTF; CDR3nt: TGTGCCACCAGCCGGGCAGGGACTGGGGCTAACTATGGCTACACCTTC
v_gene: TRBV29-1; j_gene: TRBJ1-2; d_gene: TRBD1; CDR3aa: CSTLGGAGYTF; CDR3nt: TGCAGCACTCTAGGGGGCGCGGGCTACACCTTC
v_gene: TRBV18; j_gene: TRBJ2-5; d_gene: TRBD2; CDR3aa: CASSALAGEVIETQYF; CDR3nt: TGTGCCAGCTCCGCCCTAGCGGGAGAGGTGATCGAGACCCAGTACTTC
v_gene: TRBV28; j_gene: TRBJ2-5; d_gene: NA; CDR3aa: CASSLRWAGEETQYF; CDR3nt: TGTGCCAGCAGTTTACGTTGGGCAGGGGAAGAGACCCAGTACTTC
v_gene: TRBV2; j_gene: TRBJ1-5; d_gene: NA; CDR3aa: CASKDRGNQPQHF; CDR3nt: TGTGCCAGCAAGGACAGAGGGAATCAGCCCCAGCATTTT
v_gene: TRBV7-9; j_gene: TRBJ2-7; d_gene: TRBD1; CDR3aa: CASPPEGTGEYEQYF; CDR3nt: TGTGCCAGCCCCCCAGAGGGGACAGGGGAATACGAGCAGTACTTC
v_gene: TRBV14; j_gene: TRBJ1-1; d_gene: NA; CDR3aa: CASSQVVWGGGEAFF; CDR3nt: TGTGCCAGCAGCCAAGTTGTTTGGGGAGGCGGTGAAGCTTTCTTT
v_gene: TRBV11-1; j_gene: TRBJ2-3; d_gene: TRBD1; CDR3aa: CASSLAGQGTDTQYF; CDR3nt: TGTGCCAGCAGCTTAGCTGGACAGGGGACAGATACGCAGTATTTT
v_gene: TRBV28; j_gene: TRBJ1-2; d_gene: TRBD1; CDR3aa: CASSSLTGPFTGYTF; CDR3nt: TGTGCCAGCAGCTCCTTGACAGGGCCCTTTACGGGCTACACCTTC
v_gene: TRBV5-1; j_gene: TRBJ1-4; d_gene: TRBD1; CDR3aa: CASSSSTGGKGGVVEKLFF; CDR3nt: TGCGCCAGCAGCTCATCGACAGGGGGAAAAGGTGGTGTGGTTGAAAAACTGTTTTTT
v_gene: TRBV5-5; j_gene: TRBJ1-4; d_gene: TRBD1; CDR3aa: CASRTDREEKLFF; CDR3nt: TGTGCCAGCAGGACAGACAGGGAAGAAAAACTGTTTTTT
v_gene: TRBV18; j_gene: TRBJ2-7; d_gene: TRBD1; CDR3aa: CASSPRDRYYEQYF; CDR3nt: TGTGCCAGCTCACCTCGGGACAGATACTACGAGCAGTACTTC
v_gene: TRBV9; j_gene: TRBJ1-1; d_gene: TRBD1; CDR3aa: CASSTGVMGNTEAFF; CDR3nt: TGTGCCAGCAGTACAGGGGTCATGGGGAACACTGAAGCTTTCTTT
v_gene: TRBV5-1; j_gene: TRBJ2-7; d_gene: TRBD1; CDR3aa: CASSVRDRAYEQYF; CDR3nt: TGCGCCAGCAGTGTGAGGGACAGGGCCTACGAGCAGTACTTC
v_gene: TRBV6-1; j_gene: TRBJ1-2; d_gene: NA; CDR3aa: CASSATGSHGDGYTF; CDR3nt: TGTGCCAGCAGTGCCACAGGATCTCACGGCGACGGCTACACCTTC
v_gene: TRBV4-1; j_gene: TRBJ1-3; d_gene: NA; CDR3aa: CASSQGILRGSGNTIYF; CDR3nt: TGCGCCAGCAGCCAAGGGATCCTAAGAGGCTCTGGAAACACCATATATTTT
v_gene: TRBV6-5; j_gene: TRBJ1-5; d_gene: NA; CDR3aa: CASSTGRNQPQHF; CDR3nt: TGTGCCAGCAGTACAGGTCGCAATCAGCCCCAGCATTTT
v_gene: TRBV7-9; j_gene: TRBJ2-7; d_gene: TRBD2; CDR3aa: CASSFPSGNSYEQYF; CDR3nt: TGTGCCAGCAGCTTTCCAAGCGGGAATTCCTACGAGCAGTACTTC
v_gene: TRBV7-8; j_gene: TRBJ2-3; d_gene: NA; CDR3aa: CASSFVRLYTDTQYF; CDR3nt: TGTGCCAGCAGCTTCGTCAGACTTTACACAGATACGCAGTATTTT
v_gene: TRBV5-1; j_gene: TRBJ2-1; d_gene: NA; CDR3aa: CASSRRVGYNEQFF; CDR3nt: TGCGCCAGCAGCCGGAGGGTAGGCTACAATGAGCAGTTCTTC
v_gene: TRBV4-1; j_gene: TRBJ2-7; d_gene: NA; CDR3aa: CASSQDHRGAFPIYEQYF; CDR3nt: TGCGCCAGCAGCCAAGATCATCGTGGGGCGTTCCCCATTTACGAGCAGTACTTC
v_gene: TRBV6-1; j_gene: TRBJ1-2; d_gene: NA; CDR3aa: CASVSTEKLNYGYTF; CDR3nt: TGTGCCAGTGTTTCGACAGAAAAACTTAACTATGGCTACACCTTC
v_gene: TRBV7-2; j_gene: TRBJ1-2; d_gene: NA; CDR3aa: CASSLAQGSSGYTF; CDR3nt: TGTGCCAGCAGCTTAGCGCAAGGGAGCAGTGGCTACACCTTC
v_gene: TRBV11-2; j_gene: TRBJ1-5; d_gene: TRBD1; CDR3aa: CASSFDRGNQPQHF; CDR3nt: TGTGCCAGCAGCTTCGACAGGGGGAATCAGCCCCAGCATTTT
v_gene: TRBV29-1; j_gene: TRBJ2-3; d_gene: TRBD1; CDR3aa: CSVTGGSTDTQYF; CDR3nt: TGCAGCGTGACAGGGGGAAGCACAGATACGCAGTATTTT
v_gene: TRBV11-2; j_gene: TRBJ2-7; d_gene: NA; CDR3aa: CASSLTSYEQYF; CDR3nt: TGTGCCAGCAGCTTAACCAGTTACGAGCAGTACTTC
v_gene: TRBV11-2; j_gene: TRBJ1-4; d_gene: NA; CDR3aa: CASSLERGGVFNEKLFF; CDR3nt: TGTGCCAGCAGCTTAGAAAGGGGAGGGGTGTTTAATGAAAAACTGTTTTTT
v_gene: TRBV29-1; j_gene: TRBJ2-7; d_gene: TRBD1; CDR3aa: CSVELQGAGEQYF; CDR3nt: TGCAGCGTTGAGTTACAGGGGGCAGGGGAGCAGTACTTC
v_gene: TRBV14; j_gene: TRBJ1-4; d_gene: TRBD1; CDR3aa: CASSHGQGPPYATNEKLFF; CDR3nt: TGTGCCAGCAGCCACGGACAGGGGCCCCCATACGCAACTAATGAAAAACTGTTTTTT
v_gene: TRBV5-6; j_gene: TRBJ1-2; d_gene: NA; CDR3aa: CASSSTDNYGYTF; CDR3nt: TGTGCCAGCAGCTCGACAGATAACTATGGCTACACCTTC
v_gene: TRBV10-2; j_gene: TRBJ2-7; d_gene: NA; CDR3aa: CASSEIAGPRYEQYF; CDR3nt: TGCGCCAGCAGTGAAATTGCGGGGCCGAGGTACGAGCAGTACTTC
v_gene: TRBV27; j_gene: TRBJ1-5; d_gene: NA; CDR3aa: CASSLRGSNQPQHF; CDR3nt: TGTGCCAGCAGTCTAAGGGGTAGCAATCAGCCCCAGCATTTT
v_gene: TRBV5-4; j_gene: TRBJ2-7; d_gene: NA; CDR3aa: CASSLDLGGPYEQYF; CDR3nt: TGTGCCAGCAGCTTGGATTTGGGAGGCCCCTACGAGCAGTACTTC
v_gene: TRBV7-3; j_gene: TRBJ1-6; d_gene: TRBD1; CDR3aa: CASSLGPDRGNSPLHF; CDR3nt: TGTGCCAGCAGCTTAGGCCCGGACAGGGGAAATTCACCCCTCCACTTT
v_gene: TRBV5-6; j_gene: TRBJ1-1; d_gene: NA; CDR3aa: CASSFRTENTEAFF; CDR3nt: TGTGCCAGCAGCTTCCGGACAGAAAACACTGAAGCTTTCTTT
v_gene: TRBV5-1; j_gene: TRBJ2-7; d_gene: NA; CDR3aa: CASTKGGSEVYEQYF; CDR3nt: TGCGCCAGCACCAAGGGGGGGAGTGAGGTCTACGAGCAGTACTTC
v_gene: TRBV18; j_gene: TRBJ1-5; d_gene: TRBD1; CDR3aa: CASSPTTGGGQPQHF; CDR3nt: TGTGCCAGCTCACCAACGACAGGGGGCGGACAGCCCCAGCATTTT
v_gene: TRBV10-3; j_gene: TRBJ1-2; d_gene: TRBD1; CDR3aa: CASLPGTGYGYTF; CDR3nt: TGTGCCTCCCTACCCGGGACAGGCTATGGCTACACCTTC
v_gene: TRBV5-1; j_gene: TRBJ1-3; d_gene: TRBD1; CDR3aa: CASSLVGQGLSGNTIYF; CDR3nt: TGCGCCAGCAGCTTGGTGGGACAGGGTCTCTCTGGAAACACCATATATTTT
v_gene: TRBV6-5; j_gene: TRBJ1-2; d_gene: NA; CDR3aa: CASSYDYDGGDGYTF; CDR3nt: TGTGCCAGCAGTTACGATTATGATGGAGGGGATGGCTACACCTTC
v_gene: TRBV27; j_gene: TRBJ2-2; d_gene: TRBD1; CDR3aa: CASSSGTGEPGELFF; CDR3nt: TGTGCCAGCAGTTCCGGGACAGGGGAACCCGGGGAGCTGTTTTTT
v_gene: TRBV28; j_gene: TRBJ2-2; d_gene: NA; CDR3aa: CATRPWRGGPGELFF; CDR3nt: TGTGCCACTAGACCCTGGAGGGGAGGTCCCGGGGAACTGTTTTTT
v_gene: TRBV7-3; j_gene: TRBJ2-1; d_gene: NA; CDR3aa: CASSGGNLGDEQFF; CDR3nt: TGTGCCAGCAGCGGCGGGAACCTTGGGGATGAGCAGTTCTTC
v_gene: TRBV30; j_gene: TRBJ1-5; d_gene: NA; CDR3aa: CAWIGSGLNQPQHF; CDR3nt: TGTGCCTGGATAGGTTCGGGATTGAATCAGCCCCAGCATTTT
v_gene: TRBV19; j_gene: TRBJ2-1; d_gene: NA; CDR3aa: CASSPDRGEEFF; CDR3nt: TGTGCCAGTAGTCCCGATCGGGGTGAGGAGTTCTTC
v_gene: TRBV15; j_gene: TRBJ2-1; d_gene: TRBD2; CDR3aa: CATSRETSGGYLQFF; CDR3nt: TGTGCCACCAGCAGGGAGACTAGCGGGGGATATCTGCAGTTCTTC
v_gene: TRBV4-1; j_gene: TRBJ2-7; d_gene: NA; CDR3aa: CASSQVHSGRSYEQYF; CDR3nt: TGCGCCAGCAGCCAAGTTCACAGCGGACGCTCCTACGAGCAGTACTTC
v_gene: TRBV30; j_gene: TRBJ1-1; d_gene: TRBD1; CDR3aa: CAWSNRGALSSAFF; CDR3nt: TGTGCCTGGAGCAACAGGGGGGCACTGTCATCGGCTTTCTTT
v_gene: TRBV5-1; j_gene: TRBJ2-5; d_gene: TRBD2; CDR3aa: CASSQTTLTSGAQETQYF; CDR3nt: TGCGCCAGCAGCCAAACGACCCTGACTAGCGGAGCACAAGAGACCCAGTACTTC
v_gene: TRBV30; j_gene: TRBJ2-7; d_gene: NA; CDR3aa: CAWSVRLTPDYEQYF; CDR3nt: TGTGCCTGGAGTGTAAGGCTCACGCCCGACTACGAGCAGTACTTC
v_gene: TRBV10-3; j_gene: TRBJ2-7; d_gene: NA; CDR3aa: CAISEEGAYEQYF; CDR3nt: TGTGCCATCAGTGAGGAGGGGGCCTACGAGCAGTACTTC
v_gene: TRBV7-9; j_gene: TRBJ2-1; d_gene: TRBD2; CDR3aa: CASSHTSGTYNEQFF; CDR3nt: TGTGCCAGCAGCCATACTAGCGGGACCTACAATGAGCAGTTCTTC
v_gene: TRBV18; j_gene: TRBJ2-7; d_gene: TRBD1; CDR3aa: CASSSGQGYEQYF; CDR3nt: TGTGCCAGCTCTTCCGGACAGGGGTACGAGCAGTACTTC
v_gene: TRBV7-2; j_gene: TRBJ1-2; d_gene: NA; CDR3aa: CASSSAAPRGYTF; CDR3nt: TGTGCCAGCAGCTCAGCAGCCCCTCGGGGCTACACCTTC